A selection of T cell receptor beta chains follows, all from one sample in a study of cytomegalovirus exposure and HLA in healthy donors. Repertoires were generated with immunoSEQ multiplex PCR, while TCRdb's copy carries only in-frame clones and drops some. The profile shows about 160,000 clones, about four fifths of them singletons. The sample consisted of PBMCs. These receptors were obtained from a woman between 50 and 59 years old in good health and CMV-seronegative. The CDR3 runs from the conserved cysteine through the conserved F or W. The order of the fields is D gene, V gene, CDR3 protein. A D gene is named only where the DNA matches it firmly.

>TRBD1|TRBV7-8
CASSPGQGVYEQYF
>NA|TRBV4-1
CASSQEDSLLYEQYF
>NA|TRBV28
CASSPSGPLVETQYF
>NA|TRBV4-2
CASSQDLNSYEQYF
>TRBD1|TRBV6-5
CASTGQYNSPLHF
>TRBD1|TRBV7-9
CASRQGTGDGGYTF
>TRBD2|TRBV11-2
CASSLVGAGDEQYF
>TRBD2|TRBV2
CASAGGGSGGQQTQYF
>TRBD1|TRBV6-6
CASLDGQRQGSEQYF
>TRBD1|TRBV5-1
CASSTGQGGSPLHF
>NA|TRBV27
CASSLFGAGAKNIQYF
>TRBD1|TRBV12-5
CASGPGQGRATEAFF
>NA|TRBV5-1
CASSGGQYTF
>TRBD1|TRBV18
CASSPVTGGNSPLHF
>NA|TRBV15
CATSRGVNTEAFF
>NA|TRBV14
CASSQAWREQYF
>TRBD1|TRBV28
CASSRRQGSTDTQYF
>TRBD1|TRBV28
CASSLAGTGGGEQFF
>TRBD1|TRBV30
CAWETGDTQYF
>TRBD1|TRBV7-2
CASSSRDRAYEQYF
>NA|TRBV7-2
CASSSPRRGANVLTF
>NA|TRBV29-1
CSGTGGGGYTF
>NA|TRBV5-1
CASKQQAQLEGYTF
>NA|TRBV7-8
CASADWNQPQHF
>NA|TRBV18
CASSRGQGSSGNTIYF
>NA|TRBV7-2
CASSSGPGSYNEQFF
>TRBD1|TRBV7-9
CSSSLGGTGSDYGYTF
>NA|TRBV19
CASSIMAGSNNEQFF
>TRBD2|TRBV6-5
CASSPVVSGRYEQFF
>TRBD2|TRBV9
CASSVGGLAYQETQYF
>NA|TRBV29-1
CSVGVSGIDTQYF
>TRBD2|TRBV2
CASSGLGAGAYGELFF
>NA|TRBV28
CASSSGQLTNSPLHF
>TRBD2|TRBV6-5
CASSRLAGGYEQYF
>TRBD1|TRBV4-3
CASSQDPGQGGGYTF
>NA|TRBV6-5
CASEGAGGLGELFF
>NA|TRBV7-2
CASSSYRAYEQYF
>TRBD1|TRBV6-1
CASIQRQGRTGELFF
>NA|TRBV6-6
CASTQTNYGYTF